The 29 T cell receptor beta chains below were found in one sample sequenced in a study of T cell changes during pregnancy in multiple sclerosis. Sequencing used immunoSEQ multiplex PCR; TCRdb keeps in-frame clones, though not all of them. The sample contains roughly 40,000 clones, about 94% of which appear only once. Here the sequenced sample was peripheral blood, taken in the third trimester of pregnancy. These receptors were obtained from a female donor with multiple sclerosis, enrolled in a pregnancy study.

The CDR3 protein is CASSSTGTLETQYF. The CDR3 DNA sequence: TGCGCCAGCAGCTCGACAGGGACGTTGGAGACCCAGTACTTC. The chain employs TRBV5-1 and TRBJ2-5, with TRBD1 matching over 7 bases. J gave up 5 bases and V 3 bases, and 7 bases lay outside the gene matches. CDR1 and CDR2 from the germline V gene are SGHRS and YFSETQ. The length of the CDR3 is 14 residues. Together with reference TRBV5-1 and TRBJ2-5, the CDR3 gives the full variable domain: KAGVTQTPRYLIKTRGQQVTLSCSPISGHRSVSWYQQTPGQGLQFLFEYFSETQRNKGNFPGRFSGRQFSNSRSEMNVSTLELGDSALYLCASSSTGTLETQYFGPGTRLLVL.

The rearrangement links TRBV29-1 to TRBJ1-1, with TRBD1 matching over 9 bases. The CDR3 has 16 amino acids. The trim removed 3 bases at V and 0 bases at J, leaving 8 bases unmatched. From germline, CDR1 is SQVTM and CDR2 ANQGSEA. The CDR3 DNA sequence: TGCAGCGTTGACAGTAAGGGACAGGGCATGAACACTGAAGCTTTCTTT. Translation gives CSVDSKGQGMNTEAFF.

V gene TRBV5-3 combines with J gene TRBJ1-4; no firm D call. TRBV5-3 is designated an ORF whose function remains uncertain. V was shortened by 5 bases and J by 5 bases, with 16 bases between the two germline ends. CDR3 length: 15 residues. The CDR3 DNA sequence: TGTGCCAGAAGTGAGGTTTTTAACTTAAATGAAAAACTGTTTTTT. This codes for CARSEVFNLNEKLFF.

The V and J genes are TRBV27 and TRBJ2-7, with 7 bases lining up with TRBD2. Losses at the gene ends were 3 bases for V and 1 base for J; bases not matched to a gene: 12. The CDR3 has 17 residues. Germline V gene sequence: CDR1 MNHEY, CDR2 SMNVEV (reference sequence). CDR3 in amino acids: CASSFFFSWTRSYEQYF. CDR3 sequence (DNA): TGTGCCAGCAGTTTCTTCTTCTCATGGACTAGATCCTACGAGCAGTACTTC.

This clone was seen only once. The chain couples TRBV28 to TRBJ2-2, with 9 bases matching TRBD1. The CDR3 contains 15 residues. Trimming took 6 bases from V and 4 from J; bases not matched to a gene: 6. In germline, CDR1 is MDHEN, CDR2 SYDVKM. The CDR3 is CASSRRDRATGELFF. The CDR3 bases are TGTGCCAGCAGCCGCCGGGACAGGGCCACCGGGGAGCTGTTTTTT. The full variable domain, rest sourced from reference TRBV28 and TRBJ2-2, is DVKVTQSSRYLVKRTGEKVFLECVQDMDHENMFWYRQDPGLGLRLIYFSYDVKMKEKGDIPEGYSVSREKKERFSLILESASTNQTSMYLCASSRRDRATGELFFGEGSRLTVL.

This sequence joins TRBV2 and TRBJ2-1; 7 bases line up with TRBD2. The CDR3 spans 15 residues. The ends lost 6 bases at V and 0 bases at J; junction bases unmatched: 5. Germline CDR1 and CDR2: SNHLY and FYNNEI. The CDR3 protein is CASRPRGSSYNEQFF. CDR3 DNA: TGTGCCAGCAGGCCACGCGGGAGCTCCTACAATGAGCAGTTCTTC.

The CDR3 loop is CASSSRLAGSGETQYF. The DNA of the CDR3 is TGTGCCAGCAGCTCGAGACTAGCGGGGTCCGGAGAGACCCAGTACTTC. The V and J genes are TRBV7-8 and TRBJ2-5; 11 positions agree with TRBD2. The CDR3 sequence is 16 residues long. The germline V gene encodes CDR1 SGHVS and CDR2 FQNEAQ. V gave up 4 bases and J gave up 4 bases; unmatched junction bases: 8.

The chain joins TRBV4-1 to TRBJ2-5, with D maybe TRBD2 (6 bases). From germline, CDR1 is MGHRA and CDR2 YSYEKL. The CDR3 runs 17 residues. Deletions cut 3 bases from V and 1 base from J, with 18 bases between. The CDR3 coding sequence is TGCGCCAGCAGCCATCCCCGGATGGGGGGACGCCAAGAGACCCAGTACTTC. Translation gives CASSHPRMGGRQETQYF.

J is TRBJ2-7 and V is TRBV2, with TRBD1 identical over 10 bases. The junction had 5 bases not matched to a gene; V was cut back by 8 bases and J by 4 bases. The CDR3 runs 13 residues. Germline CDR1 is SNHLY and CDR2 is FYNNEI. CDR3 in amino acids: CASHPGQGYEQYF. The CDR3 coding sequence is TGTGCCAGCCATCCGGGACAGGGGTACGAGCAGTACTTC.

The chain couples TRBV18 to TRBJ2-7; D is perhaps TRBD2 (6 bases). This CDR3 has 14 amino acids. Germline-derived CDR1 and CDR2 are KGHSH and LQKENI. Trimming took 3 bases from V and 5 from J, leaving 14 bases between them. The CDR3 here is CASSPLLRGNEQYF. In DNA form, the CDR3 reads TGTGCCAGCTCACCTTTGCTTCGGGGGAACGAGCAGTACTTC.

The DNA for the CDR3 is TGTGCCAGCAGTGTCGGGACAGAGAATCAGCCCCAGCATTTT. It is translated as CASSVGTENQPQHF. The V and J genes are TRBV9 and TRBJ1-5; the match to TRBD1 covers 7 bases. The junction had 6 bases not matched to a gene; V was cut back by 5 bases and J by 4 bases. This CDR3 has 14 residues. Germline lookup yields CDR1 SGDLS and CDR2 YYNGEE.

The chain joins TRBV19 to TRBJ1-2; D ambiguous. Deletions cut 4 bases from V and 6 bases from J, with 12 bases between. Germline CDR1 reads LNHDA; CDR2 reads SQIVND (reference sequence). The CDR3 is made up of 13 amino acids. As DNA, the CDR3 is TGTGCCAGTAGTAATGACTTGGTGGATGGCTACACCTTC. Translation: CASSNDLVDGYTF.

The chain links TRBV25-1 to TRBJ1-4; no reliable D call. The germline gives CDR1 MGHDK, CDR2 SYGVNS. Trimming cost V 0 bases and J 5 bases, with 4 bases left between them. The CDR3 has 13 residues. The CDR3 is CASSEYENEKLFF. DNA for the CDR3: TGTGCCAGCAGTGAATATGAGAATGAAAAACTGTTTTTT.

The gene calls are TRBV2 and TRBJ1-2; weak D call: TRBD1 (6 bases). This CDR3 spans 14 amino acids. Between the trimmed V and J ends, which lost 6 bases and 6 bases, there was a span of 17 bases. CDR1 is SNHLY and CDR2 is FYNNEI in the germline V gene. The CDR3 DNA reads as TGTGCCAGCAGCCCCATGGGACAACGGAATGGCTACACCTTC. This sequence encodes CASSPMGQRNGYTF.

This rearrangement joins TRBV7-3 to TRBJ2-1; 10 bases match TRBD2. V lost 3 bases to trimming and J lost 9 bases; unmatched junction nucleotides: 8. Per germline, CDR1 SGHTA and CDR2 FQGTGA. The CDR3 runs to 15 residues. The CDR3 region is CASSFTSGTSVEQFF. The CDR3, as DNA: TGTGCCAGCAGCTTCACATCCGGGACTAGCGTTGAGCAGTTCTTC.

The V call is TRBV7-2, the J call TRBJ1-2, with D unclear. Trimming shortened V by 5 bases and J by 4 bases, and 11 bases separated the two germline ends. CDR1 SGHTA and CDR2 FQGNSA come from the germline V gene. This CDR3 contains 13 residues. CDR3 loop: CASSLPTPYGYTF. CDR3 nucleotide sequence: TGTGCCAGCAGCCTACCTACTCCCTATGGCTACACCTTC. Variable domain in full (rest from reference TRBV7-2 and TRBJ1-2): GAGVSQSPSNKVTEKGKDVELRCDPISGHTALYWYRQSLGQGLEFLIYFQGNSAPDKSGLPSDRFSAERTGGSVSTLTIQRTQQEDSAVYLCASSLPTPYGYTFGSGTRLTVV.

The chain recombines TRBV11-3 with TRBJ2-1; 7 bases map to TRBD2. J gave up 9 bases and V 2 bases, and 19 bases lay outside the gene matches. The CDR3 runs 18 residues. Germline V gene lookup returns CDR1 SGHNT and CDR2 YENEEA. This CDR3 reads CASSLYLGGGVRKGEQFF. The CDR3 DNA follows: TGTGCCAGCAGCTTATATCTCGGCGGGGGAGTACGAAAAGGTGAGCAGTTCTTC.

The chain is built from TRBV19 and TRBJ1-5; no clear D gene. Trimming cost V 6 bases and J 1 base, with 13 bases left between them. Germline CDR1 LNHDA, CDR2 SQIVND (reference sequence). The CDR3 totals 15 residues. The CDR3: CASSTLPVSNQPQHF. The CDR3 DNA follows: TGTGCCAGTAGCACCCTCCCGGTGAGCAATCAGCCCCAGCATTTT.

This chain connects TRBV7-2 to TRBJ1-1; 8 nucleotides align to TRBD1. V shed 4 bases, J shed 7 bases, and the junction held 2 bases outside the gene matches. The CDR3 loop spans 12 amino acids. CDR1 and CDR2 from the germline V gene are SGHTA and FQGNSA. The DNA of the CDR3 is TGTGCCAGCAGCTGGACAGGGCTTGAAGCTTTCTTT. Amino acid sequence: CASSWTGLEAFF.

The V gene is TRBV5-4, the J gene TRBJ2-7; 11 nucleotides line up with TRBD1. Germline values: CDR1 SGHNT, CDR2 YYREEE (reference sequence). CDR3 length: 14 amino acids. The junction had 4 bases not matched to a gene; V was cut back by 6 bases and J by 2 bases. CDR3 coding DNA: TGTGCCAGCAAACCGGGACAGGGGGCCTACGAGCAGTACTTC. It yields the protein CASKPGQGAYEQYF.

The chain joins TRBV6-5 to TRBJ2-7; TRBD1 agrees at 9 bases. V was clipped by 0 bases and J by 5 bases; unmatched bases: 5. CDR3 size: 15 residues. CDR1 is MNHEY, CDR2 SVGAGI, per germline. The DNA for the CDR3 is TGTGCCAGCAGTTACTCGCAGGGACAGGGCCACGAGCAGTACTTC. This sequence encodes CASSYSQGQGHEQYF.

The genes are TRBV5-1 and TRBJ1-1; D is unclear. CDR1 is SGHRS, CDR2 YFSETQ, per germline. V was shortened by 0 bases and J by 0 bases, with 6 bases between the two germline ends. The CDR3 extends over 14 amino acids. CDR3 sequence: CASSLGHLNTEAFF. CDR3 sequence (DNA): TGCGCCAGCAGCTTGGGACACCTGAACACTGAAGCTTTCTTT.

The chain is built from TRBV4-2 and TRBJ1-4; no definite D call. The germline V gene encodes CDR1 LGHNA and CDR2 YNFKEQ. V shed 2 bases and J shed 3 bases, with 10 bases lying between them. This CDR3 region has 15 residues. CDR3 bases: TGTGCCAGCAGCCAAAGACAAGAATCTAATGAAAAACTGTTTTTT. It encodes CASSQRQESNEKLFF.

The rearrangement uses TRBV29-1 and TRBJ1-1, with D uncertain. The germline gives CDR1 SQVTM, CDR2 ANQGSEA. V lost 8 bases and J lost 0, with 13 bases in between. This CDR3 contains 13 residues. The CDR3 DNA is TGCAGCCTGAGAGAGGCAATGAACACTGAAGCTTTCTTT. This sequence encodes CSLREAMNTEAFF. The complete variable domain, with remaining parts taken from reference TRBV29-1 and TRBJ1-1, reads SAVISQKPSRDICQRGTSLTIQCQVDSQVTMMFWYRQQPGQSLTLIATANQGSEATYESGFVIDKFPISRPNLTFSTLTVSNMSPEDSSIYLCSLREAMNTEAFFGQGTRLTVV.

J is TRBJ2-1 and V is TRBV7-3, with 9 bases fitting TRBD2. CDR3 length equals 19 residues. Germline V gives CDR1 SGHTA, CDR2 FQGTGA. Unmatched junction bases numbered 19, after V lost 5 bases and J lost 5 bases. CDR3 bases: TGTGCCAGCAGCAATCTTTTGGGGGGAGCGGGAGGAGGGGACAATGAGCAGTTCTTC. It encodes CASSNLLGGAGGGDNEQFF.

V usage is TRBV7-3 and J usage is TRBJ2-3; 13 bases match TRBD2. Germline-derived CDR1 and CDR2 are SGHTA and FQGTGA. The CDR3 sequence is 16 residues long. J lost 3 bases, V lost 4 bases, and 4 bases had no gene match. The CDR3 coding sequence is TGTGCCAGCAGCTGGACTAGCGGGAGCCCTACAGATACGCAGTATTTT. It codes for CASSWTSGSPTDTQYF. The whole variable domain, remainder taken from reference TRBV7-3 and TRBJ2-3, is GAGVSQTPSNKVTEKGKYVELRCDPISGHTALYWYRQSLGQGPEFLIYFQGTGAADDSGLPNDRFFAVRPEGSVSTLKIQRTERGDSAVYLCASSWTSGSPTDTQYFGPGTRLTVL.

The sample holds one count of this clone. The chain employs TRBV9 and TRBJ2-3; TRBD2 matches at 11 bases. V lost 2 bases to trimming and J lost 4 bases; unmatched junction nucleotides: 12. Germline CDR1 is SGDLS and CDR2 is YYNGEE. CDR3 size: 18 residues. CDR3 residues: CASSVGSLLAGDADTQYF. CDR3 bases: TGTGCCAGCAGCGTCGGCTCCTTACTAGCGGGAGATGCAGATACGCAGTATTTT.

The CDR3 here is CASSLLAGGQDEQFF. Written as DNA, the CDR3 is TGTGCCAGCAGCCTTTTAGCGGGAGGTCAGGATGAGCAGTTCTTC. The chain has TRBV28 and TRBJ2-1; TRBD2 aligns across 10 bases. In germline, CDR1 is MDHEN, CDR2 SYDVKM. The CDR3 sequence is 15 residues long. V shed 6 bases and J 8 bases; nucleotides not matched to a gene: 10.

The chain joins TRBV28 to TRBJ2-3; 8 bases match TRBD2. Germline values: CDR1 MDHEN, CDR2 SYDVKM. This CDR3 is 15 amino acids long. V shed 4 bases, J shed 9 bases, and the junction held 12 bases outside the gene matches. The CDR3: CASSSPGTSGETQYF. The CDR3 region has the DNA TGTGCCAGCAGTTCACCCGGGACTAGTGGAGAGACGCAGTATTTT.